This T cell receptor beta chain was retrieved from a study of Ad26.COV2.S vaccination and SARS-CoV-2 variants. In the study overall: Participant was drawn from the COV1001 Ad26.COV2.S trial arm. Study findings and constraints: Similar non-spike TCR breadth was seen in vaccine and placebo recipients. Breadth, reportedly substantial, characterized the spike-specific CD8+ and CD4+ T cell responses after vaccination.

The CDR3 length is 13 residues. Trimming left V 3 bases short and J 4 bases short, with 7 bases between. Germline CDR1 SGHTA, CDR2 FQGNSA. Treatment here: about 20 received Ad26.COV2.S at low or high dose, single or two shots; about 5 received placebo; per-sample allocation not given. Sampling was performed 63 days after the first vaccine or placebo injection. The administered vaccine (an Ad26 vector) expressed Wuhan-strain SARS-CoV-2 spike. The method was immunoSEQ multiplex PCR; TCRdb's version includes in-frame clones alone and lacks a portion of them. Of around 500,000 clones listed, 70% to 90% are singletons. A word on this clone: What it binds is not known.

The receptor's source is a person between 18 and 60 years old who received the Ad26.COV2.S COVID-19 vaccine or a placebo. The V call is TRBV7-2, the J call TRBJ1-3, with unresolved D. The material was peripheral blood, obtained in a trial of Ad26.COV2.S vaccine versus placebo. The CDR3 DNA follows: TGTGCCAGCAGCTTTGTTCAGGGAAACACCATATATTTT. Translated: CASSFVQGNTIYF.